A selection of T cell receptor beta chains follows, all from one sample in a study of cytomegalovirus exposure and HLA in healthy donors. Only in-frame clones appear in the TCRdb table, and some are missing; sequencing was by immunoSEQ multiplex PCR. The repertoire holds 250,000 to 350,000 clones, with approximately 88% as singletons. Sequencing used PBMCs. Receptors originate from a man between 25 and 39 years old in good health and CMV-seronegative. The CDR3 runs from the conserved cysteine through the conserved F or W. A D gene is named only where the DNA matches it firmly. Part of the rows lack a size; the others show once, few, many or a class for expanded clones.

D: NA; V: TRBV11-3; J: TRBJ1-1; size: NA; CDR3: CASSLAGVNTEAFF; DNA: TGTGCCAGCAGCTTAGCAGGGGTGAACACTGAAGCTTTCTTT
D: NA; V: TRBV27; J: TRBJ1-1; size: NA; CDR3: CASSRDRLDDTEAFF; DNA: TGTGCCAGCAGCCGTGACAGACTCGACGACACTGAAGCTTTCTTT
D: TRBD2; V: TRBV10-2; J: TRBJ2-1; size: NA; CDR3: CASRNSGGASSEQFF; DNA: TGCGCCAGCCGAAATAGCGGGGGGGCCTCGAGTGAGCAGTTCTTC
D: TRBD1; V: TRBV19; J: TRBJ2-2; size: NA; CDR3: CASSTTGSVGELFF; DNA: TGTGCCAGTAGTACGACAGGGTCGGTCGGGGAGCTGTTTTTT
D: NA; V: TRBV2; J: TRBJ2-5; size: NA; CDR3: CASSDQRSQETQYF; DNA: TGTGCCAGCAGTGATCAACGGTCCCAAGAGACCCAGTACTTC
D: TRBD2; V: TRBV5-4; J: TRBJ2-5; size: NA; CDR3: CASSLVVAGEETQYF; DNA: TGTGCCAGCAGCTTGGTGGTAGCGGGGGAAGAGACCCAGTACTTC
D: NA; V: TRBV5-1; J: TRBJ2-7; size: NA; CDR3: CASSPGDATYEQYF; DNA: TGCGCCAGCAGCCCGGGGGACGCTACCTACGAGCAGTACTTC
D: NA; V: TRBV7-9; J: TRBJ1-6; size: NA; CDR3: CASSSSVAGGSYNSPLHF; DNA: TGTGCCAGCAGCTCATCGGTCGCCGGCGGGTCCTATAATTCACCCCTCCACTTT
D: NA; V: TRBV5-1; J: TRBJ2-6; size: NA; CDR3: CASSLTWAGANVLTF; DNA: TGCGCCAGCAGCTTGACGTGGGCCGGGGCCAACGTCCTGACTTTC
D: TRBD1; V: TRBV14; J: TRBJ2-5; size: NA; CDR3: CASSLGRQGPETQYF; DNA: TGTGCCAGCAGCCTAGGGAGACAGGGACCAGAGACCCAGTACTTC
D: TRBD1; V: TRBV2; J: TRBJ1-5; size: NA; CDR3: CASSGTGGIQPQHF; DNA: TGTGCCAGCAGCGGGACAGGGGGGATTCAGCCCCAGCATTTT
D: TRBD2; V: TRBV2; J: TRBJ2-1; size: few; CDR3: CASSDDKRTSIPYNEQFF; DNA: TGTGCCAGCAGTGATGACAAACGGACTAGTATCCCGTACAATGAGCAGTTCTTC
D: NA; V: TRBV6-5; J: TRBJ1-4; size: NA; CDR3: CASRPGGDEKLFF; DNA: TGTGCCAGCAGACCTGGGGGCGATGAAAAACTGTTTTTT
D: NA; V: TRBV27; J: TRBJ2-5; size: NA; CDR3: CASSSLVSQQETQYF; DNA: TGTGCCAGCAGTTCCCTCGTCTCACAACAAGAGACCCAGTACTTC
D: TRBD2; V: TRBV15; J: TRBJ2-7; size: NA; CDR3: CATSKSGSPYEQYF; DNA: TGTGCCACCAGCAAGAGCGGGAGCCCCTACGAGCAGTACTTC
D: TRBD2; V: TRBV5-1; J: TRBJ2-1; size: NA; CDR3: CASSFPGLAGVNEQFF; DNA: TGCGCCAGCAGCTTTCCGGGACTAGCGGGGGTCAATGAGCAGTTCTTC
D: TRBD1; V: TRBV5-1; J: TRBJ1-2; size: once; CDR3: CASSSRPQGAGGYGYTF; DNA: TGCGCCAGCAGCTCAAGACCCCAGGGGGCCGGGGGCTATGGCTACACCTTC
D: NA; V: TRBV18; J: TRBJ1-1; size: NA; CDR3: CASSPQRDTEAFF; DNA: TGTGCCAGCTCACCACAGCGGGACACTGAAGCTTTCTTT
D: NA; V: TRBV29-1; J: TRBJ1-3; size: NA; CDR3: CSVGGLLQRNTIYF; DNA: TGCAGCGTTGGGGGACTGCTCCAAAGAAACACCATATATTTT
D: TRBD2; V: TRBV2; J: TRBJ2-1; size: few; CDR3: CASSPNSGGEYNEQFF; DNA: TGTGCCAGCAGCCCCAATTCGGGGGGGGAATACAATGAGCAGTTCTTC
D: NA; V: TRBV5-1; J: TRBJ2-1; size: NA; CDR3: CASSLVGERSYNEQFF; DNA: TGCGCCAGCAGCTTGGTTGGGGAGAGAAGCTACAATGAGCAGTTCTTC
D: TRBD1; V: TRBV7-9; J: TRBJ2-5; size: once; CDR3: CASSFVSGTEKETQYF; DNA: TGTGCCAGCAGCTTCGTGTCCGGGACAGAAAAAGAGACCCAGTACTTC
D: NA; V: TRBV4-1; J: TRBJ1-3; size: NA; CDR3: CASSQAWGPLSGNTIYF; DNA: TGCGCCAGCAGCCAAGCATGGGGGCCCCTCTCTGGAAACACCATATATTTT
D: NA; V: TRBV5-1; J: TRBJ2-7; size: NA; CDR3: CASGKGPGEQYF; DNA: TGCGCCAGCGGGAAGGGGCCCGGCGAGCAGTACTTC
D: NA; V: TRBV5-1; J: TRBJ2-1; size: NA; CDR3: CASSFRGEYNEQFF; DNA: TGCGCCAGCAGCTTCAGGGGGGAGTACAATGAGCAGTTCTTC
D: TRBD1; V: TRBV5-1; J: TRBJ2-3; size: once; CDR3: CASSTGQGLTDTQYF; DNA: TGCGCCAGCAGCACTGGACAGGGGTTGACAGATACGCAGTATTTT
D: NA; V: TRBV28; J: TRBJ1-5; size: NA; CDR3: CASTAGQGGQPQHF; DNA: TGTGCCAGCACCGCGGGGCAGGGCGGTCAGCCCCAGCATTTT
D: TRBD2; V: TRBV18; J: TRBJ2-5; size: NA; CDR3: CASSPQGPGTKQETQYF; DNA: TGTGCCAGCTCACCCCAAGGGCCGGGGACTAAACAAGAGACCCAGTACTTC
D: TRBD1; V: TRBV6-5; J: TRBJ1-2; size: few; CDR3: CATEGANYGYTF; DNA: TGTGCCACCGAGGGGGCCAACTATGGCTACACCTTC
D: NA; V: TRBV2; J: TRBJ1-4; size: once; CDR3: CALTLWASEKLFF; DNA: TGTGCCTTAACGTTATGGGCGAGTGAAAAACTGTTTTTT
D: TRBD1; V: TRBV29-1; J: TRBJ1-2; size: NA; CDR3: CSVATGGGYGYTF; DNA: TGCAGCGTCGCGACAGGGGGCGGCTATGGCTACACCTTC
D: NA; V: TRBV15; J: TRBJ1-2; size: NA; CDR3: CATSRSTGYGYTF; DNA: TGTGCCACCAGCAGGTCGACAGGCTATGGCTACACCTTC
D: NA; V: TRBV4-1; J: TRBJ1-3; size: NA; CDR3: CASSQGVTASGNTIYF; DNA: TGCGCCAGCAGCCAAGGTGTAACAGCCTCTGGAAACACCATATATTTT
D: NA; V: TRBV27; J: TRBJ1-5; size: NA; CDR3: CASSSHRSNQPQHF; DNA: TGTGCCAGCAGTTCCCACAGGAGCAATCAGCCCCAGCATTTT
D: NA; V: TRBV6-5; J: TRBJ1-1; size: NA; CDR3: CASSYYRGGVEAFF; DNA: TGTGCCAGCAGTTATTATCGGGGGGGGGTTGAAGCTTTCTTT
D: TRBD1; V: TRBV6-1; J: TRBJ1-6; size: NA; CDR3: CASSGQGAGGNSPLHF; DNA: TGTGCCAGCAGTGGACAGGGGGCTGGGGGAAATTCACCCCTCCACTTT
D: TRBD1; V: TRBV23-1; J: TRBJ1-5; size: NA; CDR3: CARTGGRSNQPQHF; DNA: TGCGCCAGGACAGGGGGTCGTAGCAATCAGCCCCAGCATTTT
D: TRBD1; V: TRBV7-9; J: TRBJ2-7; size: once; CDR3: CASSLVYRGKWTGYEQYF; DNA: TGTGCCAGCAGCTTAGTCTACAGGGGAAAATGGACAGGCTACGAGCAGTACTTC
D: NA; V: TRBV4-1; J: TRBJ1-4; size: NA; CDR3: CASRRVATNEKLFF; DNA: TGCGCCAGCAGAAGAGTAGCAACTAATGAAAAACTGTTTTTT
D: NA; V: TRBV10-3; J: TRBJ2-5; size: NA; CDR3: CAIRRTSQETQYF; DNA: TGTGCCATCAGGCGGACTTCCCAAGAGACCCAGTACTTC
D: NA; V: TRBV29-1; J: TRBJ2-3; size: NA; CDR3: CSVAGGGTDTQYF; DNA: TGCAGCGTTGCAGGCGGGGGCACAGATACGCAGTATTTT
D: NA; V: TRBV6-5; J: TRBJ2-4; size: NA; CDR3: CASSYGGAKNIQYF; DNA: TGTGCCAGCAGTTACGGGGGGGCCAAAAACATTCAGTACTTC
D: TRBD1; V: TRBV29-1; J: TRBJ1-1; size: NA; CDR3: CSVRTGGNTEAFF; DNA: TGCAGCGTTCGAACAGGGGGCAACACTGAAGCTTTCTTT
D: TRBD1; V: TRBV19; J: TRBJ1-5; size: NA; CDR3: CASSLDRDHLNQPQHF; DNA: TGTGCCAGTAGCCTAGACAGGGACCATCTTAATCAGCCCCAGCATTTT